This T cell receptor (beta chain) appears in the sequencing data of a study of cytomegalovirus exposure and HLA in healthy donors. Overall study findings and caveats: Later genetic work tied a missense DCLRE1C variant to beta-chain V and J trimming. Earlier analysis yielded a pattern in which most TCR beta V segments were productive about 90% or about 30% of the time. Reportedly, diagnosis of cytomegalovirus status by the classifier showed high specificity and sensitivity. Analysis was performed later, and it showed HLA-associated TCR beta chains to be more clonally expanded than equally common others.

This clone appeared once. What it recognizes is unknown. The PCR made use of 60 Vbeta and 13 Jbeta primers. Clones were sequenced by immunoSEQ multiplex PCR, and TCRdb holds only the in-frame ones, with some missing. The sample has approximately 210,000 clones; over 75% are singletons. The material sequenced was PBMCs. The receptor was derived from a woman aged 50 to 65 in good health and CMV-seropositive.

The CDR3 DNA follows: TGCGCCGGGCTTTCTAGTCCGGAGGTCAATGAGCAGTTCTTC. It specifies CAGLSSPEVNEQFF. The chain uses TRBV23-1 and TRBJ2-1; possibly TRBD2 for D (5 bases). TRBV23-1 is filed as an ORF, its function uncertain. There are 14 residues in the CDR3. The V and J ends lost 11 bases and 6 bases respectively, with 20 bases between them.